Below, 29 T cell receptor beta chains from the same sample are listed, as sequenced in a study of beta chain features in type 1 diabetes. Study-wide points: There was a moderate but significant shortening of TCRB CDR3s in all four CD4+ subsets of Type 1 diabetes patients.

The entirety of the isolated RNA underwent reverse transcription, so expressed TCRB transcripts were sequenced. Sequenced by immunoSEQ multiplex PCR; TCRdb stores in-frame clones only, minus some. Of 53,000 or so clones in the sample, around 60% are singletons; the top ten hold approximately 0.3%. Antigens for these TCRs are unknown. Material: stem cell memory CD4+ T cells from blood. The receptors originated from a woman in her 30s with type 1 diabetes.

The sample holds a few counts of this clone. The chain combines TRBV19 with TRBJ2-2, with D uncertain. V lost 3 bases and J 5 bases, leaving 10 bases between the germline ends. Germline CDR1 reads LNHDA; CDR2 reads SQIVND (reference sequence). CDR3 length equals 14 residues. This CDR3 is CASSIRVKTGELFF. The CDR3 DNA sequence: TGTGCCAGTAGTATTAGAGTCAAGACCGGGGAGCTGTTTTTT.

The V gene is TRBV19, the J gene TRBJ2-5; 8 nucleotides align to TRBD1. The CDR3 runs to 14 residues. V lost 7 bases and J lost 3; bases outside the gene matches: 7. Germline loops: CDR1 LNHDA, CDR2 SQIVND (reference sequence). The CDR3 loop is CASTPTGGKETQYF. CDR3 nucleotide sequence: TGTGCCAGTACCCCAACAGGGGGAAAAGAGACCCAGTACTTC.

With regard to this clone: A read error may account for a junction end that differs from germline. The CDR3 reads CASSIVWGGNTIYF. Here the CDR3 DNA reads TGTGCCAGTAGCATAGTGTGGGGCGGAAACACCATATATTTT. The chain joins TRBV19 to TRBJ1-3; D perhaps matches TRBD1 (5 bases). Looked up from germline, CDR1 is LNHDA and CDR2 is SQIVND (reference sequence). The CDR3 has 14 residues. Looking up the rest from reference TRBV19 and TRBJ1-3 gives the full variable domain: DGGITQSPKYLFRKEGQNVTLSCEQNLNHDAMYWYRQDPGQGLRLIYYSQIVNDFQKGDIAEGYSVSREKKESFPLTVTSAQKNPTAFYLCASSIVWGGNTIYFGEGSWLTVV.

This chain uses TRBV5-1 with TRBJ2-1; 13 nucleotides agree with TRBD2. The CDR3 spans 16 residues. V trimming: 0 bases; J trimming: 7 bases; junction bases outside the gene matches: 4. Germline values: CDR1 SGHRS, CDR2 YFSETQ. The CDR3 nucleotides are TGCGCCAGCAGCTTGGGGGGGACTAGCGGGGAAAATGAGCAGTTCTTC. Translated, it gives CASSLGGTSGENEQFF.

This clone was picked up one time. The chain is built from TRBV7-9 and TRBJ2-1; 14 bases line up with TRBD2. V gave up 1 base and J gave up 8 bases; unmatched junction bases: 4. Germline CDR1 SEHNR, CDR2 FQNEAQ (reference sequence). The CDR3 has 16 residues. The CDR3 nucleotides read TGTGCCAGCAGCTTAGGAGGGACTAGCGGGAGTGATGAGCAGTTCTTC. The encoded protein is CASSLGGTSGSDEQFF.

The chain links TRBV4-1 to TRBJ1-4, with a tentative D call TRBD1 (5 bases). CDR1 is MGHRA, CDR2 YSYEKL, per germline. The V and J ends lost 1 base and 5 bases respectively, with 11 bases between them. The CDR3 extends over 15 amino acids. The DNA of the CDR3 is TGCGCCAGCAGCCAAGTACACGGGGGGAATGAAAAACTGTTTTTT. It specifies CASSQVHGGNEKLFF.

The rearrangement uses TRBV4-2 and TRBJ2-1, with a tentative D call TRBD2 (5 bases). The germline CDR1 and CDR2 sequences are LGHNA and YNFKEQ. The germline V and J ends were trimmed by 0 bases and 6 bases, with 18 bases remaining between them. This CDR3 comprises 17 residues. The DNA of the CDR3 is TGTGCCAGCAGCCAAGATCCCCAACTAGGAGGTGGCAATGAGCAGTTCTTC. It yields the protein CASSQDPQLGGGNEQFF.

This clone was recorded a few times. The genes are TRBV7-9 and TRBJ2-1, with D tentatively TRBD2 (6 bases). The CDR3 sequence is 14 residues long. V was cut by 5 bases and J by 5 bases, with 13 bases left in between. CDR1 is SEHNR and CDR2 is FQNEAQ in the germline V gene (reference sequence). The CDR3 DNA reads as TGTGCCAGCAGCCGTACTAGCCTCAACAATGAGCAGTTCTTC. This encodes CASSRTSLNNEQFF.

This clone was recorded a few times. V usage is TRBV7-2 and J usage is TRBJ1-2; 8 bases are shared with TRBD1. With 5 bases clipped from V and 4 bases from J, the junction kept 6 bases outside the gene matches. The CDR3 is 14 residues long. Germline V CDR1 and CDR2: SGHTA, FQGNSA. The CDR3 nucleotides are TGTGCCAGCAGCCCACAGGGGGACAGCTATGGCTACACCTTC. Its translation is CASSPQGDSYGYTF.

A few counts support this clone. The chain couples TRBV29-1 to TRBJ1-1; D ambiguous. The CDR3 is made up of 13 amino acids. Looked up from germline, CDR1 is SQVTM and CDR2 is ANQGSEA. Between the trimmed V and J ends, which lost 5 bases and 9 bases, there was a span of 19 bases. The CDR3 bases are TGCAGCGTTTTAGTCCGGGGTTGGCCTAAAGCTTTCTTT. Its translation is CSVLVRGWPKAFF.

CDR3 bases: TGCGCCAGCAGCTTGGACCTGCGGGGCCTCGGCGAGCAGTACTTC. This translates into CASSLDLRGLGEQYF. V usage is TRBV5-1 and J usage is TRBJ2-7, with D perhaps TRBD2 (6 bases). Trimming took 0 bases from V and 6 from J, leaving 16 bases between them. The V gene's germline CDR1 is SGHRS and CDR2 YFSETQ. This CDR3 is built from 15 residues.

The chain links TRBV7-3 to TRBJ2-3; D call uncertain. Looked up from germline, CDR1 is SGHTA and CDR2 is FQGTGA. The CDR3 has 14 residues. V was clipped by 1 base and J by 1 base, with 6 bases between them. This CDR3 reads CASSLMGRTDTQYF. The CDR3 DNA follows: TGTGCCAGCAGCTTAATGGGCCGCACAGATACGCAGTATTTT.

V gene TRBV29-1 combines with J gene TRBJ2-7; 7 bases fit TRBD1. CDR3 length: 15 amino acids. With V trimmed by 4 bases and J by 5 bases, 14 bases remained unmatched. Germline CDR1 and CDR2: SQVTM and ANQGSEA. CDR3 DNA: TGCAGCGTTGGCCTCGGGACAGCCAAAAGTAACGAGCAGTACTTC. Translation gives CSVGLGTAKSNEQYF.

The V gene is TRBV7-3, the J gene TRBJ1-2, with TRBD1 matching 9 bases. Germline lookup yields CDR1 SGHTA and CDR2 FQGTGA. This CDR3 contains 14 residues. Germline trimming cut 3 bases from V and 7 bases from J; bases unmatched to any gene: 6. CDR3 DNA sequence: TGTGCCAGCAGCTTTACAGGGGGCTCTGGTGGCTACACCTTC. It specifies CASSFTGGSGGYTF.

This clone was seen only a few times. This chain connects TRBV7-9 to TRBJ2-1; the D gene is possibly TRBD2 (5 bases). Germline loops: CDR1 SEHNR, CDR2 FQNEAQ (reference sequence). V lost 2 bases to trimming and J lost 4 bases, with 6 bases between them. The CDR3 sequence is 13 residues long. CDR3 residues: CASSLWEYNEQFF. In DNA form, the CDR3 reads TGTGCCAGCAGCTTATGGGAGTACAATGAGCAGTTCTTC.

This clone was found once. CDR3 region: CASSLSTATYNEQFF. CDR3 sequence (DNA): TGTGCCAGCAGCTTAAGTACAGCTACCTACAATGAGCAGTTCTTC. The rearrangement joins TRBV7-3 to TRBJ2-1; D gene ambiguous. CDR3 length equals 15 residues. The V gene lost 1 base and the J gene lost 2 bases, with 9 bases spanning the gap. Per germline, CDR1 SGHTA and CDR2 FQGTGA.

The chain recombines TRBV5-1 with TRBJ2-5; D remains ambiguous. This CDR3 has 14 amino acids. Germline V gives CDR1 SGHRS, CDR2 YFSETQ. V was trimmed by 6 bases and J by 4 bases, leaving 16 bases between them. CDR3 protein: CASTVQGVGETQYF. The CDR3 coding sequence is TGCGCCAGCACGGTACAAGGAGTGGGAGAGACCCAGTACTTC. Supplemented by reference TRBV5-1 and TRBJ2-5, the full variable domain reads KAGVTQTPRYLIKTRGQQVTLSCSPISGHRSVSWYQQTPGQGLQFLFEYFSETQRNKGNFPGRFSGRQFSNSRSEMNVSTLELGDSALYLCASTVQGVGETQYFGPGTRLLVL.

Only a few counts were recorded for this clone. The V gene is TRBV28, the J gene TRBJ1-1, with TRBD1 matching 7 bases. Germline loops: CDR1 MDHEN, CDR2 SYDVKM. V shed 7 bases and J 4 bases; nucleotides not matched to a gene: 6. The CDR3 covers 13 residues. The DNA of the CDR3 is TGTGCCAGCATCACACAGGGGAGCACTGAAGCTTTCTTT. Residues: CASITQGSTEAFF.

The V call is TRBV11-2, the J call TRBJ2-1; tentatively, D is TRBD2 (5 bases). V dropped 0 bases and J dropped 9 bases, with 15 bases sitting between them. The CDR3 runs 15 residues. Germline V CDR1 and CDR2: SGHAT, FQNNGV. The chain's CDR3 is CASSLESSSSIEQFF. In DNA form, the CDR3 reads TGTGCCAGCAGCTTAGAGTCCTCTTCTAGCATTGAGCAGTTCTTC.

This sequence joins TRBV29-1 and TRBJ2-5, with 9 bases identical to TRBD1. The J call may not be correct, given that the DNA end is closer to TRBJ2-7. This CDR3 region has 13 residues. The germline CDR1 and CDR2 sequences are SQVTM and ANQGSEA. As DNA, the CDR3 is TGCAGCGTGTGGACAGGGGACTCCTACGAGCAGTACTTC. Amino acid sequence: CSVWTGDSYEQYF.

V is TRBV18 and J is TRBJ1-2; TRBD1 aligns across 9 bases. V gave up 1 base and J gave up 0 bases; unmatched junction bases: 3. The length of the CDR3 is 16 residues. Germline CDR1 reads KGHSH; CDR2 reads LQKENI. The CDR3 spells CASSPLRDRANYGYTF. CDR3 nucleotide sequence: TGTGCCAGCTCACCACTCCGGGACAGGGCTAACTATGGCTACACCTTC.

This clone was observed once. This rearrangement joins TRBV25-1 to TRBJ2-7; D is ambiguous. The V end lost 5 bases, the J end lost 0 bases, and 14 bases lay between the germline ends. Germline V gene lookup returns CDR1 MGHDK and CDR2 SYGVNS. This CDR3 has 15 residues. DNA of the CDR3: TGTGCCAGCAGTCCCCCAGCTTGGAGCTCCTACGAGCAGTACTTC. This codes for CASSPPAWSSYEQYF.

The chain couples TRBV5-1 to TRBJ2-7, with 10 positions matching TRBD2. CDR1 and CDR2 from the germline V gene are SGHRS and YFSETQ. Trimming took 9 bases from V and 2 from J; bases not matched to a gene: 11. The CDR3 runs 15 residues. The CDR3: CANSFGLAVAYEQYF. The CDR3 bases are TGCGCCAACAGTTTTGGACTAGCGGTGGCCTACGAGCAGTACTTC.

The chain joins TRBV18 to TRBJ2-3; 11 bases agree with TRBD2. The CDR3 is 16 residues long. With 1 base clipped from V and 1 base from J, the junction kept 1 base outside the gene matches. Germline CDR1 KGHSH, CDR2 LQKENI. The CDR3 region is CASSPLSGRGTDTQYF. The CDR3 nucleotides read TGTGCCAGCTCACCACTTAGCGGGAGGGGCACAGATACGCAGTATTTT.

This rearrangement joins TRBV18 to TRBJ2-1; 9 bases line up with TRBD2. The CDR3 extends over 15 amino acids. Germline CDR1 is KGHSH and CDR2 is LQKENI. V lost 5 bases and J lost 5; bases outside the gene matches: 7. The CDR3 reads CASSDLAGLDNEQFF. The CDR3 coding sequence is TGTGCCAGCTCAGATCTAGCGGGATTGGACAATGAGCAGTTCTTC.

The V gene is TRBV9, the J gene TRBJ2-5; 7 bases fit TRBD2. The length of the CDR3 is 16 residues. V lost 4 bases, J lost 0 bases, and 9 bases stayed unmatched. The germline CDR1 and CDR2 sequences are SGDLS and YYNGEE. The CDR3 here is CASSSRTGGDQETQYF. For the CDR3, the DNA is TGTGCCAGCAGCAGCCGGACGGGAGGAGACCAAGAGACCCAGTACTTC.

J is TRBJ2-2 and V is TRBV11-3, with D possibly TRBD1 on 6 matching bases. The germline V gene has CDR1 SGHNT and CDR2 YENEEA. Trimming left V 5 bases short and J 6 bases short, with 16 bases between. The length of the CDR3 is 15 residues. The CDR3 protein is CASSPRGVNAGELFF. In DNA form, the CDR3 reads TGTGCCAGCAGCCCCAGGGGAGTCAACGCCGGGGAGCTGTTTTTT.

This clone was seen a handful of times. The chain links TRBV30 to TRBJ2-1; D unclear. V gave up 5 bases and J gave up 8 bases, with 13 bases separating them. Germline V gene data show CDR1 as GTSNPN and CDR2 as SVGIG (reference sequence). The CDR3 is made up of 12 amino acids. CDR3 in DNA: TGTGCCTGGGGCTCGTCTCCCCATGAGCAGTTCTTC. Protein sequence: CAWGSSPHEQFF.

V gene TRBV2 combines with J gene TRBJ2-2; TRBD1 matches 7 bases. The length of the CDR3 is 15 residues. The V and J ends lost 6 bases and 1 base, in that order; junction bases with no gene match: 5. Germline assignment: CDR1 SNHLY and CDR2 FYNNEI. The CDR3 protein is CASRPRTGNTGELFF. In DNA form, the CDR3 reads TGTGCCAGCAGACCGCGGACAGGGAACACCGGGGAGCTGTTTTTT. The variable domain in full, completed from reference TRBV2 and TRBJ2-2, reads EPEVTQTPSHQVTQMGQEVILRCVPISNHLYFYWYRQILGQKVEFLVSFYNNEISEKSEIFDDQFSVERPDGSNFTLKIRSTKLEDSAMYFCASRPRTGNTGELFFGEGSRLTVL.